This T cell receptor (beta chain) comes out of a study of T cell responses to AZD1222 COVID-19 vaccine. About the research overall: Whether given at about 4 or about 12 weeks, second doses were pooled.

Details on this clone: Antigen unknown.

General study points: White British people made up most donors, females outnumbered males, and clonal diversity was possibly underestimated. Nearly half of spike-specific TCRs reportedly go after variant regions that carry no mutations. It was only five to seven AZD1222 recipients who were seropositive at baseline.

Profiled with immunoSEQ multiplex PCR; TCRdb holds only in-frame clones, not every one. The repertoire includes about 140,000 clones, just under 95% of them detected once, and around 5.1% sits in the top ten. V was pared by 7 bases and J by 7 bases, with 10 bases between. This CDR3 region has 12 residues. Looked up from germline, CDR1 is SNHLY and CDR2 is FYNNEI. The V gene is TRBV2, the J gene TRBJ1-4, with a weak D call TRBD1 (5 bases). This specimen consisted of peripheral blood, obtained on day 0 of AZD1222 vaccination. The sequence was collected from an adult in good health. CDR3: CASTRVFEKLFF. CDR3 bases: TGTGCCAGCACCAGGGTTTTTGAAAAACTGTTTTTT.